These 22 T cell receptor beta chains were all obtained from the same sample, sequenced in a study of shared clonotypes between healthy human individuals. Repertoires were generated with immunoSEQ multiplex PCR, while TCRdb's copy carries only in-frame clones and drops some. This sample has more than 1,200,000 clones, with about 98.5% found just once. The sequenced sample consisted of naive CD4+ T cells sorted from blood. The subset was: CD45RA+ positively selected. These receptors originate from a man younger than 40 in good health.

This clone was seen a single time. The gene calls are TRBV10-1 and TRBJ2-7; D might be TRBD1 (5 bases). Germline CDR1 is WNHNN and CDR2 is SYGVQD (reference sequence). V lost 6 bases and J 3 bases, leaving 15 bases between the germline ends. CDR3 length: 14 residues. CDR3 loop: CASSARPGNYEQYF. In nucleotides, the CDR3 is TGCGCCAGCAGCGCCCGTCCAGGGAACTACGAGCAGTACTTC.

The chain combines TRBV28 with TRBJ2-3; 16 nucleotides agree with TRBD2. Germline V lookup: CDR1 MDHEN, CDR2 SYDVKM. The ends lost 6 bases at V and 6 bases at J; junction bases unmatched: 6. This CDR3 comprises 16 residues. CDR3 sequence reads: CASSSGLAGGADTQYF. The CDR3, as DNA: TGTGCCAGCAGCTCGGGACTAGCGGGAGGGGCGGATACGCAGTATTTT.

Notes on this clone: This same CDR3 is encoded by further DNA sequences in the sample. V and J are TRBV9 and TRBJ2-5; D is ambiguous. Germline values: CDR1 SGDLS, CDR2 YYNGEE. The CDR3 is 13 residues long. V lost 0 bases to trimming and J lost 1 base, with 4 bases between them. The CDR3 region is CASSVVPQETQYF. Here the CDR3 DNA reads TGTGCCAGCAGCGTAGTCCCCCAAGAGACCCAGTACTTC.

As DNA, the CDR3 is TGTGCCAGCTCACCAATTCTAGACGGCACAGATACGCAGTATTTT. Translation: CASSPILDGTDTQYF. The V gene is TRBV18, the J gene TRBJ2-3, with D unclear. V was shortened by 2 bases and J by 1 base, with 10 bases between the two germline ends. The germline V gene encodes CDR1 KGHSH and CDR2 LQKENI. This CDR3 contains 15 residues.

The V gene is TRBV6-1, the J gene TRBJ1-4; no firm D call. This CDR3 has 14 residues. CDR1 and CDR2 from the germline V gene are MNHNS and SASEGT. Trimming removed 2 bases at V and 7 bases at J, with 11 bases between. CDR3 nucleotide sequence: TGTGCCAGCAGTGAATCTGGTCAGCGTGAAAAACTGTTTTTT. Amino acid sequence: CASSESGQREKLFF.

This clone was counted a single time. The V call is TRBV5-5, the J call TRBJ1-4; 10 bases map to TRBD1. Germline V gene data show CDR1 as SGHKS and CDR2 as YYEKEE (reference sequence). This CDR3 has 16 residues. V was pared by 4 bases and J by 8 bases, with 11 bases of the junction left unmatched. Here the CDR3 reads CASSPGWDRGGEKLFF. The CDR3 bases are TGTGCCAGCAGCCCGGGTTGGGACAGGGGTGGAGAAAAACTGTTTTTT.

The rearrangement uses TRBV28 and TRBJ2-7, with a tentative D call TRBD1 (6 bases). The V gene's germline CDR1 is MDHEN and CDR2 SYDVKM. Between the trimmed V and J ends, which lost 6 bases and 2 bases, there was a span of 17 bases. This CDR3 is 15 amino acids long. CDR3 nucleotide sequence: TGTGCCAGCAGAACAGGGACCCACTCTGCCTACGAGCAGTACTTC. Protein product: CASRTGTHSAYEQYF.

This chain links TRBV5-4 with TRBJ2-5; 7 bases line up with TRBD2. V shed 4 bases and J 5 bases; nucleotides not matched to a gene: 17. The germline gives CDR1 SGHNT, CDR2 YYREEE (reference sequence). The CDR3 consists of 17 residues. Here the CDR3 reads CASSGVSGGSMQETQYF. The CDR3 nucleotides read TGTGCCAGCAGCGGGGTGTCGGGCGGGAGTATGCAGGAGACCCAGTACTTC.

The chain carries TRBV18 and TRBJ2-3; 13 bases are a match to TRBD2. The germline CDR1 and CDR2 sequences are KGHSH and LQKENI. J gave up 4 bases and V 7 bases, and 2 bases lay outside the gene matches. The CDR3 contains 14 residues. The CDR3 region is CASWTSGSPDTQYF. The CDR3 bases are TGTGCCAGCTGGACTAGCGGGAGCCCAGATACGCAGTATTTT.

V is TRBV27 and J is TRBJ2-1, with 9 bases matching TRBD2. Germline CDR1 reads MNHEY; CDR2 reads SMNVEV (reference sequence). V lost 5 bases to trimming and J lost 1 base; unmatched junction nucleotides: 18. This CDR3 is built from 20 residues. The CDR3 coding sequence is TGTGCCAGCAGTATAGCTGGAAATTACGGGACTAGCCGTTCCTACAATGAGCAGTTCTTC. It yields the protein CASSIAGNYGTSRSYNEQFF.

The chain is built from TRBV28 and TRBJ2-7; a weak D match, TRBD2 (5 bases). Trimming stripped 6 bases from V and 5 bases from J, with 17 bases between. Germline V gene sequence: CDR1 MDHEN, CDR2 SYDVKM. This CDR3 has 14 amino acids. The CDR3 DNA sequence: TGTGCCAGCAGACCTTCACTAGAGACCCACGAGCAGTACTTC. Translation: CASRPSLETHEQYF.

This clone came up once. This chain joins TRBV2 and TRBJ2-7, with TRBD1 matching 7 bases. Germline loops: CDR1 SNHLY, CDR2 FYNNEI. The CDR3 has 14 amino acids. V shed 2 bases, J shed 2 bases, and the junction held 3 bases outside the gene matches. CDR3 DNA sequence: TGTGCCAGCAGTGAAAACAGGGGAGCCTACGAGCAGTACTTC. Its protein product is CASSENRGAYEQYF.

The chain combines TRBV2 with TRBJ2-7, with TRBD2 identical over 9 bases. Germline assignment: CDR1 SNHLY and CDR2 FYNNEI. Losses at the gene ends were 1 base for V and 4 bases for J; bases not matched to a gene: 8. This CDR3 has 16 amino acids. CDR3 DNA sequence: TGTGCCAGCAGTGAAGGACTAGCGGCTGGTCGATACGAGCAGTACTTC. Its translation: CASSEGLAAGRYEQYF. The complete variable domain, with remaining parts taken from reference TRBV2 and TRBJ2-7, reads EPEVTQTPSHQVTQMGQEVILRCVPISNHLYFYWYRQILGQKVEFLVSFYNNEISEKSEIFDDQFSVERPDGSNFTLKIRSTKLEDSAMYFCASSEGLAAGRYEQYFGPGTRLTVT.

The chain has TRBV2 and TRBJ2-2; 8 bases line up with TRBD2. V dropped 1 base and J dropped 6; count of bases not matched to a gene: 4. This CDR3 spans 15 amino acids. Germline V gene data show CDR1 as SNHLY and CDR2 as FYNNEI. The CDR3, as DNA: TGTGCCAGCAGTGAAGAGCGGGGGCAGGCCGGGGAGCTGTTTTTT. Translating gives CASSEERGQAGELFF.

The chain is built from TRBV11-2 and TRBJ2-3, with 9 nucleotides matching TRBD1. Germline V CDR1 and CDR2: SGHAT, FQNNGV. This CDR3 is built from 15 residues. V was clipped by 8 bases and J by 3 bases; unmatched bases: 9. The CDR3 spells CASGEGTGLTDTQYF. In DNA, the CDR3 is TGTGCCAGCGGGGAGGGGACAGGGCTTACAGATACGCAGTATTTT. Full variable domain (outside the CDR3, taken from reference TRBV11-2 and TRBJ2-3): EAGVAQSPRYKIIEKRQSVAFWCNPISGHATLYWYQQILGQGPKLLIQFQNNGVVDDSQLPKDRFSAERLKGVDSTLKIQPAKLEDSAVYLCASGEGTGLTDTQYFGPGTRLTVL.

About this clone: Different DNA sequences within this sample yield the same CDR3. J is TRBJ2-7 and V is TRBV20-1; D remains unclear. Trimming removed 1 base at V and 2 bases at J, with 3 bases between. The CDR3 covers 11 residues. Germline V CDR1 and CDR2: DFQATT, SNEGSKA (reference sequence). CDR3 nucleotide sequence: TGCAGTGCTAGAGGTACCTACGAGCAGTACTTC. This gives the protein CSARGTYEQYF.

The genes are TRBV27 and TRBJ1-3; 9 bases are a match to TRBD1. The length of the CDR3 is 15 residues. Germline loops: CDR1 MNHEY, CDR2 SMNVEV (reference sequence). J gave up 4 bases and V 6 bases, and 7 bases lay outside the gene matches. CDR3 protein: CASRQGANSGNTIYF. The CDR3 DNA reads TGTGCCAGCAGACAGGGGGCAAATTCAGGAAACACCATATATTTT.

This chain joins TRBV25-1 and TRBJ1-4, with D uncertain. The CDR3 is 18 residues long. Germline assignment: CDR1 MGHDK and CDR2 SYGVNS. Trimming left V 1 base short and J 1 base short, with 16 bases between. CDR3 DNA sequence: TGTGCCAGCAGTGAATCCCCAGGCTCCCGGGGAACTAATGAAAAACTGTTTTTT. Protein product: CASSESPGSRGTNEKLFF.

This chain uses TRBV5-1 with TRBJ2-7; 7 bases are shared with TRBD1. CDR3 length equals 14 residues. With 10 bases clipped from V and 0 bases from J, the junction kept 10 bases outside the gene matches. Looked up from germline, CDR1 is SGHRS and CDR2 is YFSETQ. The CDR3 nucleotides are TGCGCCGCGAAAAGGGGGCCTTCCTCCTACGAGCAGTACTTC. Translation: CAAKRGPSSYEQYF.

J is TRBJ2-1 and V is TRBV30; D is ambiguous. Germline V CDR1 and CDR2: GTSNPN, SVGIG (reference sequence). Trimming removed 4 bases at V and 9 bases at J, with 16 bases between. The CDR3 has 13 amino acids. The CDR3: CAWTPPAAGEQFF. In DNA, the CDR3 is TGTGCCTGGACCCCCCCGGCGGCCGGTGAGCAGTTCTTC.

This chain uses TRBV7-8 with TRBJ1-2; TRBD1 might be the D (5 bases). V lost 5 bases to trimming and J lost 13 bases, with 26 bases between them. The germline gives CDR1 SGHVS, CDR2 FQNEAQ. The CDR3 length is 15 residues. The CDR3 bases are TGTGCCAGCAGCCGCGGGCGGTTGGCAGACAGCCGTAGCACCTTC. Protein sequence: CASSRGRLADSRSTF.

The chain uses TRBV6-6 and TRBJ2-2, with TRBD1 as a possible D gene (5 bases). The CDR3 is made up of 16 amino acids. The V end lost 2 bases, the J end lost 2 bases, and 12 bases lay between the germline ends. The germline V gene encodes CDR1 MNHNY and CDR2 SVGAGI (reference sequence). Here the CDR3 reads CASSYISRDNTGELFF. The CDR3, as DNA: TGTGCCAGCAGTTACATATCCAGGGATAACACCGGGGAGCTGTTTTTT.